One sample yielded the 18 T cell receptor beta chains listed below, sequenced in a study of diagnostic markers for celiac disease (dated by TCRdb to 2018 to 2021). Sequencing was carried out with an Illumina MiSeq. With the reads reprocessed by TCRdb, a single entry stands for each CDR3 protein sequence and no DNA is reported. The sample table holds nearly 800 distinct CDR3 sequences. 45% to 50% of the sample is held by the ten biggest clonotypes. Sequencing was carried out using either unsorted cells or a sorted T cell fraction (not recorded which). The origin of the receptors is a human donor. This table probably holds off-target reads from a library built for another chain.

The J gene is TRBJ1-4, the V gene TRBV2. The germline V gene encodes CDR1 SNHLY and CDR2 FYNNEI. This CDR3 comprises 12 residues. This CDR3 is CASTGESEKLFF.

The chain employs TRBV5-1 and TRBJ2-2; the D call from TCRdb, TRBD2, cannot be confirmed without DNA. The germline V gene encodes CDR1 SGHRS and CDR2 YFSETQ. This CDR3 comprises 15 residues. The chain's CDR3 is CASRREIGDTGELFF.

The V gene is TRBV29-1, the J gene TRBJ1-1; TCRdb calls TRBD1, which cannot be checked without DNA. The CDR3 totals 16 residues. Germline-derived CDR1 and CDR2 are SQVTM and ANQGSEA. The CDR3 reads CSVGGGSKGLNTEAFF.

The chain is built from TRBV20-1 and TRBJ1-4; TCRdb's D call of TRBD1 is untestable without DNA. Germline assignment: CDR1 DFQATT and CDR2 SNEGSKA (reference sequence). This CDR3 comprises 16 residues. The CDR3 protein is CSARAQGTATNEKLFF.

This clonotype is called large (0.1 to 1%) based on its frequency. The rearrangement uses TRBV6-1 and TRBJ1-1. Germline CDR1 MNHNS, CDR2 SASEGT. This CDR3 is built from 11 residues. CDR3 sequence reads: CAARYYTEAFF.

Frequency places this clonotype as medium-sized (0.01 to 0.1%). The rearrangement uses TRBV20-1 and TRBJ1-5. Germline V gene sequence: CDR1 DFQATT, CDR2 SNEGSKA (reference sequence). This CDR3 is built from 15 residues. CDR3 residues: CSARSYTEADQPQHF.

By frequency, this clonotype registers medium-sized. The chain employs TRBV28 and TRBJ2-7; TCRdb indicates TRBD1, and absent DNA this call remains unverified. This CDR3 is built from 12 residues. Germline V gene lookup returns CDR1 MDHEN and CDR2 SYDVKM. The CDR3 protein is CASSHTGNEQYF.

This clonotype ranks as large in terms of frequency. J is TRBJ1-1 and V is TRBV7-2. Germline assignment: CDR1 SGHTA and CDR2 FQGNSA. This CDR3 region has 13 residues. The CDR3 is CASSLGQNTEAFF.

The chain has TRBV20-1 and TRBJ2-2; TCRdb outputs TRBD1, but without DNA this stays unchecked. Germline V gene sequence: CDR1 DFQATT, CDR2 SNEGSKA (reference sequence). The CDR3 is 15 amino acids. The CDR3 spells CSARLTGANTWELFF.

Considering frequency, this clonotype is medium-sized. The chain has TRBV20-1 and TRBJ2-7; lacking DNA, the TRBD2 call made by TCRdb goes unchecked. This CDR3 comprises 14 residues. In germline, CDR1 is DFQATT, CDR2 SNEGSKA (reference sequence). Here the CDR3 reads CSAPPAGIQYEQYF.

This clonotype counts as medium-sized (0.01 to 0.1%) by frequency. The CDR3 is CASSFPSRLPTDTQYF. This chain links TRBV5-1 with TRBJ2-3; absent DNA, TCRdb's TRBD2 call cannot be checked. The germline V gene has CDR1 SGHRS and CDR2 YFSETQ. The CDR3 is 16 residues long.

This clonotype registers hyperexpanded by frequency. This sequence joins TRBV7-9 and TRBJ2-2; TCRdb picks TRBD1, but there is no DNA to check that call. The germline gives CDR1 SEHNR, CDR2 FQNEAQ (reference sequence). The CDR3 length is 14 residues. CDR3 sequence reads: CASSFRTVGRELFF.

This clonotype is classed as medium-sized by frequency. This chain connects TRBV5-1 to TRBJ1-2. This CDR3 comprises 13 residues. Germline V lookup: CDR1 SGHRS, CDR2 YFSETQ. CDR3 amino acids: CASTVGSHYGYTF.

The chain joins TRBV29-1 to TRBJ2-3; no DNA is available, so the TRBD1 call from TCRdb remains unchecked. The CDR3 is 14 residues long. The germline V gene has CDR1 SQVTM and CDR2 ANQGSEA. The CDR3 protein is CSVETETDGDTQYF.

This clonotype is classed as medium-sized (0.01 to 0.1%) by frequency. The chain recombines TRBV5-6 with TRBJ1-2. This CDR3 is 12 amino acids long. CDR1 and CDR2 from the germline V gene are SGHDT and YYEEEE. The CDR3 sequence: CASRIHDYGYTF.

The gene calls are TRBV29-1 and TRBJ1-4; absent DNA, TCRdb's TRBD1 call cannot be checked. CDR3 length: 12 amino acids. From germline, CDR1 is SQVTM and CDR2 ANQGSEA. The CDR3 sequence is CSAPGHNEKLFF.

This clonotype counts as medium-sized by frequency. The chain joins TRBV6-2 or TRBV6-3 to TRBJ1-1; absent DNA, TCRdb's TRBD1 call cannot be checked. This CDR3 comprises 15 residues. The germline CDR1 and CDR2 sequences are MNHEY and SVGEGT. The CDR3 sequence is CASSSWDRGVTEAFF.

This clonotype is deemed medium-sized by its frequency. This sequence joins TRBV7-2 and TRBJ2-4. This CDR3 region has 13 residues. The germline V gene has CDR1 SGHTA and CDR2 FQGNSA. The CDR3: CASSLGAWNIQYF.